The rows below give T cell receptor beta chains drawn from one sample of a study of T cell responses to AZD1222 COVID-19 vaccine. TCRdb keeps only in-frame clones here, not all; method: immunoSEQ multiplex PCR. The sample contains some 150,000 clones, roughly 90% of which appear only once. Sequencing used peripheral blood, obtained 28 days after the second AZD1222 dose. All receptors come from an adult who received the AZD1222 COVID-19 vaccine. CDR3s include the opening cysteine and the closing phenylalanine or tryptophan. A D gene is named only where the DNA matches it firmly. Not every row has a clone size; where given, it reads once, few, many or a size class.

d_call	j_call	clone_size	v_call	cdr3_nt	cdr3_aa
NA	TRBJ2-7	NA	TRBV19	TGTGCCAGTAGTATCGGGGGAGACTACGAGCAGTACTTC	CASSIGGDYEQYF
NA	TRBJ1-4	NA	TRBV7-9	TGTGCCAGCAGCTTATTATTGGGGACCAATGAAAAACTGTTTTTT	CASSLLLGTNEKLFF
TRBD1	TRBJ1-2	NA	TRBV19	TGTGCCAGTATTGGGACAGGGGGCTTCGACTATGGCTACACCTTC	CASIGTGGFDYGYTF
NA	TRBJ1-5	NA	TRBV2	TGTGCCAGCAGCGACCCCTACTCAGGGGATTCTTATAGCAATCAGCCCCAGCATTTT	CASSDPYSGDSYSNQPQHF
NA	TRBJ2-5	once	TRBV7-2	TGTGCCAGCAGCTATCGTGGACAGCGGCAAGAGACCCAGTACTTC	CASSYRGQRQETQYF
NA	TRBJ2-6	NA	TRBV18	TGTGCCAGCTCACCCGGAGGCTCTGGGGCCAACGTCCTGACTTTC	CASSPGGSGANVLTF
NA	TRBJ2-7	once	TRBV5-1	TGCGCCAGCACTCCCATTTCGGGGGCTAGCGAGCAGTACTTC	CASTPISGASEQYF
TRBD1	TRBJ1-4	NA	TRBV5-6	TGTGCCAGCAGCTTTAAGGGACAGGGGTTGGATGAAAAACTGTTTTTT	CASSFKGQGLDEKLFF
NA	TRBJ2-2	NA	TRBV4-1	TGCGCCAGCAGCCAAGGAAGGGCGGGATTGAACACCGGGGAGCTGTTTTTT	CASSQGRAGLNTGELFF
TRBD2	TRBJ2-1	NA	TRBV29-1	TGCAGCGTTGGTTCTAGCGGGAGCTCCTACAATGAGCAGTTCTTC	CSVGSSGSSYNEQFF
NA	TRBJ2-7	NA	TRBV4-1	TGCGCCAGCAGCCAAGAGGCCCGATACGAGCAGTACTTC	CASSQEARYEQYF
TRBD1	TRBJ2-1	NA	TRBV7-2	TGTGCCAGCAGCTTGCGGACAGGCTCCTACAATGAGCAGTTCTTC	CASSLRTGSYNEQFF
NA	TRBJ1-2	NA	TRBV28	TGTGCCAGCAGTTTACAGCTAAATGGCTACACCTTC	CASSLQLNGYTF
TRBD2	TRBJ2-7	NA	TRBV11-2	TGTGCCAGCAGCTTAGATCGGGCGGGAGCCTACGAGCAGTACTTC	CASSLDRAGAYEQYF
NA	TRBJ1-5	NA	TRBV18	TGTGCCAGCTCAGTGGTGCCTAGGTGGGGTCAGCCCCAGCATTTT	CASSVVPRWGQPQHF
TRBD1	TRBJ2-1	NA	TRBV27	TGTGCCAGCAGTTTTACCGGGACAGGGGGGGACAATGAGCAGTTCTTC	CASSFTGTGGDNEQFF
NA	TRBJ2-1	once	TRBV28	TGTGCCAGTGGGGGGGCGGGATTAAGAAATGAGCAGTTCTTC	CASGGAGLRNEQFF
NA	TRBJ1-1	NA	TRBV10-2	TGCGCCAGCAGTGAGAACACTGAAGCTTTCTTT	CASSENTEAFF
TRBD2	TRBJ2-3	NA	TRBV19	TGTGCCAGTAGTTCCCATGCGACTAGCGGGAGAAGATATACGCAGTATTTT	CASSSHATSGRRYTQYF
TRBD2	TRBJ2-1	NA	TRBV6-6	TGTGCCAGTGAGGGACTAGCGGGGGCTTTCTACAATGAGCAGTTCTTC	CASEGLAGAFYNEQFF
NA	TRBJ2-6	NA	TRBV28	TGTGCCAGCAGGGTTGGGGCCAACGTCCTGACTTTC	CASRVGANVLTF
TRBD2	TRBJ2-5	NA	TRBV7-7	TGTGCCAGCAGCTTAGCGTGGACTAGCGGGGATACGGGAGAGACCCAGTACTTC	CASSLAWTSGDTGETQYF
NA	TRBJ1-1	NA	TRBV15	TGTGCCACCAGCAGGCGGGGGACCACTGAAGCTTTCTTT	CATSRRGTTEAFF
NA	TRBJ1-5	once	TRBV5-8	TGTGCCAGCAGCTTGGCCTGGAAAATAGATCAGCCCCAGCATTTT	CASSLAWKIDQPQHF
NA	TRBJ1-6	NA	TRBV4-2	TGTGCCAGCAGCCAAGAAGGGGCGGACCGACGTTCACCCCTCCACTTT	CASSQEGADRRSPLHF
NA	TRBJ1-1	NA	TRBV30	TGTGCCTGGGCCCCCGAGGAGAACACTGAAGCTTTCTTT	CAWAPEENTEAFF
NA	TRBJ1-4	NA	TRBV30	TGTGCCTGGTCCGCAGTCTTCAGGGCAACTAATGAAAAACTGTTTTTT	CAWSAVFRATNEKLFF
NA	TRBJ1-6	NA	TRBV6-4	TGTGCCACCCGACAGGACTATAATTCACCCCTCCACTTT	CATRQDYNSPLHF
TRBD1	TRBJ1-2	NA	TRBV27	TGTGCCAGCAGTCCCTACCCCCCGACAGGGTTGGCCTATGGCTACACCTTC	CASSPYPPTGLAYGYTF
NA	TRBJ1-1	NA	TRBV5-1	TGCGCCAGCAGCCCAACGATCGGGGGCAGCAGGACTGAAGCTTTCTTT	CASSPTIGGSRTEAFF
NA	TRBJ1-1	NA	TRBV7-3	TGTGCCAGCAGCTTGGCAGCGAACACTGAAGCTTTCTTT	CASSLAANTEAFF
NA	TRBJ2-1	NA	TRBV12-5	TGTGCTAGTGGTTTGCAGGACGGCCTCAATGAGCAGTTCTTC	CASGLQDGLNEQFF